In its sample, the clone carrying this T cell receptor beta chain was seen many times. The data are from a study of response to subunit inactivated influenza vaccine. Via MiXCR, TCRdb re-called the RT-PCR reads, giving one row per CDR3 protein. Of approximately 480,000 distinct CDR3 sequences listed, roughly 11% are singletons. The CDR3 length is 15 residues. V lost 6 bases and J lost 5; bases outside the gene matches: 7. The specimen comprised PBMCs from blood, sampled more than 35 days after vaccination. This receptor was taken from a man aged 45-65 years who received an inactivated influenza vaccine. V and J are TRBV12-3 or TRBV12-4 and TRBJ2-1, with 10 bases matching TRBD2. Here the CDR3 DNA reads TGTGCCAGCAGCCACCTAGCGGGGGATAACAATGAGCAGTTCTTC. This encodes CASSHLAGDNNEQFF.